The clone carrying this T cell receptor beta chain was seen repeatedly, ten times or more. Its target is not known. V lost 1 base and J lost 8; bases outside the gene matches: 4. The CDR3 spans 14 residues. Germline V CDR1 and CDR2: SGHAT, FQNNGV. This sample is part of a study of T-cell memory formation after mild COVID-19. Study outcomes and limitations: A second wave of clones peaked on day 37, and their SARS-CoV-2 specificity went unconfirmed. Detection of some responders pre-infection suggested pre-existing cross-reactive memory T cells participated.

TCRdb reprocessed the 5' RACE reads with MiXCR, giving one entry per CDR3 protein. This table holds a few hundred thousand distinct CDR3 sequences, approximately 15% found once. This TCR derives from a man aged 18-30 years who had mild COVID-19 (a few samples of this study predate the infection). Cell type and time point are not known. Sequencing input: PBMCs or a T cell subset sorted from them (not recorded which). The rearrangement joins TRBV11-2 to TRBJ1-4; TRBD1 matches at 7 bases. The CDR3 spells CASSLGQGGEKLFF. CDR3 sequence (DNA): TGTGCCAGCAGCTTAGGACAGGGCGGGGAAAAACTGTTTTTT.